This T cell receptor beta chain emerged from a study of shared clonotypes between healthy human individuals. Study results and caveats: Blood was the sole source, and tissue repertoires probably differ.

V dropped 2 bases and J dropped 6 bases, with 17 bases sitting between them. Germline loops: CDR1 LGHNA, CDR2 YNFKEQ. This CDR3 contains 15 residues. Details on this clone: Antigen unknown.

Some 92 million PBMCs per unsorted sample were used for genomic DNA. Assay: immunoSEQ multiplex PCR; the TCRdb copy retains only in-frame clones and omits some. The sample records hundreds of thousands of clones, about 80% being singletons. Material for sequencing was PBMCs. This TCR was recovered from a woman aged 40 to 50 in good health. Some clones in this sample may be carry-over from other donors' samples. The J gene is TRBJ2-7, the V gene TRBV4-2, with a weak D call TRBD1 (6 bases). The CDR3 coding sequence is TGTGCCAGCAGCCAATTCCAGGGGCTGGACGGCGAGCAGTACTTC. Protein: CASSQFQGLDGEQYF.